These 22 T cell receptor beta chains were all obtained from the same sample, sequenced in a study of human T cells and chemical hapten exposure (dated by TCRdb to the early 2020s). Libraries were prepared through RACE. Data came from a NextSeq 500. The raw public reads went through TCRdb reprocessing: fastp at Q25, MiXCR clone calling, in-frame beta chains kept. When rows share a CDR3 protein, they turn into one entry using the most common DNA and genes. The table for this sample lists 150,000 to 200,000 distinct CDR3 sequences; under 30% of them were counted only once. The top ten clonotypes cover around 2.5% of the sample. The time point tag for this specimen amounts to: patch test 3, about 24 weeks after DPC sensitization. The sample's treatment or condition label, decoded: therapeutic diphenylcyclopropenone sensitization with weekly scalp DPC. Sequencing was performed on whole blood, taken in connection with sensitization to the hapten diphenylcyclopropenone (DPC). The receptor set was obtained from a woman aged 35 to 49 with alopecia areata. Some clones in this sample may be carry-over from other donors' samples.

The chain uses TRBV20-1 and TRBJ2-5, with D maybe TRBD2 (6 bases). CDR3 size: 15 residues. Trimming took 2 bases from V and 5 from J, leaving 18 bases between them. The germline V gene has CDR1 DFQATT and CDR2 SNEGSKA (reference sequence). Written as DNA, the CDR3 is TGCAGTGCTAGACGGGCTAGCGCGAGGAGGGAGACCCAGTACTTC. Its translation is CSARRASARRETQYF.

This clonotype was observed a few times. The V call is TRBV27, the J call TRBJ1-3; D gene unclear. Deletions cut 3 bases from V and 0 bases from J, with 6 bases between. The CDR3 totals 14 residues. The germline V gene encodes CDR1 MNHEY and CDR2 SMNVEV (reference sequence). The DNA of the CDR3 is TGTGCCAGCAGTTTCGGGCTCTCTGGAAACACCATATATTTT. This codes for CASSFGLSGNTIYF.

This clonotype was recorded a few times. The V and J genes are TRBV28 and TRBJ2-7; D could derive from TRBD1 or TRBD2 (5 bases each). Per germline, CDR1 MDHEN and CDR2 SYDVKM. The V end lost 1 base, the J end lost 1 base, and 17 bases lay between the germline ends. This CDR3 is built from 17 residues. This CDR3 is CASSLFPAHGASYEQYF. For the CDR3, the DNA is TGTGCCAGCAGTTTATTCCCAGCCCACGGGGCTTCCTACGAGCAGTACTTC.

The chain carries TRBV12-3 or TRBV12-4 and TRBJ2-7; D is unclear. V was trimmed by 6 bases and J by 1 base, leaving 13 bases between them. The CDR3 is 14 residues long. CDR3 nucleotides: TGTGCCAGCAGGCCTGCGAGTAGGTCCTACGAGCAGTACTTC. This sequence encodes CASRPASRSYEQYF.

The chain recombines TRBV10-3 with TRBJ2-1, with TRBD2 as a possible D gene (6 bases). Trimming left V 10 bases short and J 3 bases short, with 13 bases between. The CDR3 covers 13 residues. CDR1 and CDR2 from the germline V gene are ENHRY and SYGVKD. This CDR3 reads CATGGNRYNEQFF. The CDR3 DNA sequence: TGTGCCACCGGGGGAAACCGCTACAATGAGCAGTTCTTC.

J is TRBJ1-3 and V is TRBV7-2, with a weak D call TRBD1 (6 bases). The CDR3 is 15 residues long. Trimming took 5 bases from V and 2 from J, leaving 13 bases between them. In germline, CDR1 is SGHTA, CDR2 FQGNSA. The CDR3: CASSHGGSPGNTIYF. The CDR3 bases are TGTGCCAGCAGCCATGGGGGCTCTCCTGGAAACACCATATATTTT. Variable domain in full (rest from reference TRBV7-2 and TRBJ1-3): GAGVSQSPSNKVTEKGKDVELRCDPISGHTALYWYRQSLGQGLEFLIYFQGNSAPDKSGLPSDRFSAERTGGSVSTLTIQRTQQEDSAVYLCASSHGGSPGNTIYFGEGSWLTVV.

V and J are TRBV7-8 and TRBJ1-5; possibly TRBD1 for D (5 bases). This CDR3 region has 16 residues. The V end lost 0 bases, the J end lost 2 bases, and 11 bases lay between the germline ends. The germline gives CDR1 SGHVS, CDR2 FQNEAQ. The CDR3 nucleotides are TGTGCCAGCAGCTTAGCTTTCGGGGGTGGCAATCAGCCCCAGCATTTT. Protein sequence: CASSLAFGGGNQPQHF.

This chain uses TRBV2 with TRBJ2-1; D remains unclear. Trimming pared 6 bases from V and 5 bases from J, leaving 5 bases between. The germline CDR1 and CDR2 sequences are SNHLY and FYNNEI. The CDR3 has 11 residues. CDR3 bases: TGTGCCAGCAGAATACACAATGAGCAGTTCTTC. Its translation is CASRIHNEQFF.

This clonotype was detected only a few times. This chain uses TRBV29-1 with TRBJ2-3; tentatively, D is TRBD2 (5 bases). The CDR3 consists of 14 residues. Trimming removed 3 bases from V and 4 bases from J, with 14 bases in between. Germline V gene data show CDR1 as SQVTM and CDR2 as ANQGSEA. DNA of the CDR3: TGCAGCGTTGAGTTCGGGAAGCTGCCAGATACGCAGTATTTT. Translating gives CSVEFGKLPDTQYF.

This clonotype has just a few counts. The chain couples TRBV7-2 to TRBJ1-1; D unclear. The ends were cut back, 3 bases at V and 4 bases at J, with 12 bases in the middle. Germline assignment: CDR1 SGHTA and CDR2 FQGNSA. The length of the CDR3 is 14 residues. Written as DNA, the CDR3 is TGTGCCAGCAGCTTGAGCAGTCGGCGCACTGAAGCTTTCTTT. Its translation is CASSLSSRRTEAFF.

The chain uses TRBV29-1 and TRBJ1-1, with 7 nucleotides matching TRBD1. V trimming: 8 bases; J trimming: 4 bases; junction bases outside the gene matches: 10. From germline, CDR1 is SQVTM and CDR2 ANQGSEA. This CDR3 comprises 13 residues. The CDR3 reads CSSNRGRGTEAFF. As DNA, the CDR3 is TGCAGCTCCAACAGGGGCAGGGGCACTGAAGCTTTCTTT.

This clonotype was picked up one time. The rearrangement uses TRBV29-1 and TRBJ2-1; D remains unclear. The germline CDR1 and CDR2 sequences are SQVTM and ANQGSEA. The CDR3 contains 13 residues. V gave up 6 bases and J gave up 8 bases, with 17 bases separating them. CDR3 sequence: CSVARVLFDEQFF. CDR3 nucleotide sequence: TGCAGCGTGGCTAGAGTTCTTTTTGATGAGCAGTTCTTC.

This clonotype has just a few counts. The rearrangement joins TRBV7-9 to TRBJ2-7; a possible D gene is TRBD2 (6 bases). The V and J ends lost 5 bases and 3 bases respectively, with 17 bases between them. The germline gives CDR1 SEHNR, CDR2 FQNEAQ (reference sequence). CDR3 length equals 15 residues. In DNA, the CDR3 is TGTGCCAGCAGCCTCCCCCCAGGACTAAGCTACGAGCAGTACTTC. This codes for CASSLPPGLSYEQYF.

This clonotype was recorded a few times. The rearrangement joins TRBV2 to TRBJ2-4; D gene ambiguous. V was clipped by 8 bases and J by 7 bases, with 15 bases between them. This CDR3 is built from 13 residues. From germline, CDR1 is SNHLY and CDR2 FYNNEI. The CDR3 nucleotides read TGTGCCAGCGGCCGGAGTCAAGTGAACATTCAGTACTTC. It yields the protein CASGRSQVNIQYF.

The V call is TRBV29-1, the J call TRBJ2-1; 7 bases are a match to TRBD2. The CDR3 covers 13 residues. The junction had 6 bases not matched to a gene; V was cut back by 7 bases and J by 3 bases. The germline V gene encodes CDR1 SQVTM and CDR2 ANQGSEA. The CDR3 region has the DNA TGCAGCGCCCGGCCGGGGGGCTACAATGAGCAGTTCTTC. Encoded protein: CSARPGGYNEQFF.

The chain links TRBV18 to TRBJ1-6; D gene uncertain. The germline gives CDR1 KGHSH, CDR2 LQKENI. The CDR3 covers 17 residues. V was shortened by 2 bases and J by 10 bases, with 21 bases between the two germline ends. Written as DNA, the CDR3 is TGTGCCAGCTCACCATCACCCGGGTCGGGTCTCGGGTCACCCCTCCACTTT. This gives the protein CASSPSPGSGLGSPLHF.

The J gene is TRBJ2-3, the V gene TRBV7-2; 12 nucleotides line up with TRBD2. Germline loops: CDR1 SGHTA, CDR2 FQGNSA. Germline trimming cut 2 bases from V and 2 bases from J; bases unmatched to any gene: 11. The CDR3 contains 19 residues. The CDR3 sequence is CASSLLSRLAGGTTDTQYF. CDR3 coding DNA: TGTGCCAGCAGCTTATTGAGCCGGCTAGCGGGAGGGACCACAGATACGCAGTATTTT.

The rearrangement links TRBV9 to TRBJ2-1; 8 positions match TRBD2. CDR3 length: 17 residues. The V gene end was trimmed by 0 bases and the J gene end by 4 bases; junction bases not matched to a gene: 9. Germline CDR1 reads SGDLS; CDR2 reads YYNGEE. The DNA of the CDR3 is TGTGCCAGCAGCGTAGAAGGAATAGCGGGGACGTACAATGAGCAGTTCTTC. Amino acid sequence: CASSVEGIAGTYNEQFF.

This clonotype was seen only a few times. The chain joins TRBV29-1 to TRBJ2-7; D is unresolved. The CDR3 extends over 12 amino acids. Looked up from germline, CDR1 is SQVTM and CDR2 is ANQGSEA. V was shortened by 5 bases and J by 5 bases, with 13 bases between the two germline ends. The CDR3 nucleotides are TGCAGCGTTCAACAGAGTGGGGACGAGCAGTACTTC. Encoded protein: CSVQQSGDEQYF.

V gene TRBV20-1 combines with J gene TRBJ1-1; no definite D call. Looked up from germline, CDR1 is DFQATT and CDR2 is SNEGSKA (reference sequence). V was pared by 4 bases and J by 2 bases, with 5 bases between. This CDR3 is 11 amino acids long. CDR3 amino acids: CSAKDNTEAFF. For the CDR3, the DNA is TGCAGTGCTAAGGATAACACTGAAGCTTTCTTT.

This sequence joins TRBV10-3 and TRBJ2-7; 7 positions agree with TRBD1. The CDR3 sequence is 15 residues long. V lost 4 bases to trimming and J lost 2 bases; unmatched junction nucleotides: 8. Germline assignment: CDR1 ENHRY and CDR2 SYGVKD. The CDR3 region is CAISADRDRAYEQYF. CDR3 bases: TGTGCCATCAGTGCAGACCGGGACAGAGCCTACGAGCAGTACTTC.

The V gene is TRBV20-1, the J gene TRBJ2-5, with TRBD2 matching 7 bases. After removal of 4 bases from V and 5 bases from J, the junction contained 7 bases not matched to a gene. This CDR3 is built from 13 residues. Per germline, CDR1 DFQATT and CDR2 SNEGSKA (reference sequence). The CDR3 sequence: CSATTSPSETQYF. The CDR3 coding sequence is TGCAGTGCTACGACTAGCCCCTCGGAGACCCAGTACTTC.